The 24 T cell receptor beta chains listed next were all sequenced from one sample in a study of blood T cell repertoires in COVID-19. The protocol was immunoSEQ multiplex PCR, while the TCRdb copy is restricted to in-frame clones and leaves out a portion. The sample includes around 400,000 clones, over 75% of them seen just once. Material for sequencing was peripheral blood. The source is a woman between 55 and 75 years old with COVID-19, enrolled during active disease.

This clone was recorded only once. In DNA form, the CDR3 reads TGTGCCAGCAGCCGGGACAGAATCACCGGGGAGCTGTTTTTT. It translates to CASSRDRITGELFF. V and J are TRBV7-2 and TRBJ2-2; 7 bases map to TRBD1. The CDR3 has 14 amino acids. The V gene end was trimmed by 5 bases and the J gene end by 4 bases; junction bases not matched to a gene: 4. Germline lookup yields CDR1 SGHTA and CDR2 FQGNSA. Full variable domain (missing parts from reference TRBV7-2 and TRBJ2-2): GAGVSQSPSNKVTEKGKDVELRCDPISGHTALYWYRQSLGQGLEFLIYFQGNSAPDKSGLPSDRFSAERTGGSVSTLTIQRTQQEDSAVYLCASSRDRITGELFFGEGSRLTVL.

This chain uses TRBV12-3 or TRBV12-4 with TRBJ2-7, with D perhaps TRBD2 (6 bases). This CDR3 is built from 12 residues. The ends were cut back, 3 bases at V and 3 bases at J, with 6 bases in the middle. The CDR3 nucleotides read TGTGCCAGCAGTTTGGAGGGCTACGAGCAGTACTTC. Amino acid sequence: CASSLEGYEQYF.

The chain carries TRBV7-9 and TRBJ1-1; TRBD1 matches 9 bases. V shed 5 bases, J shed 0 bases, and the junction held 4 bases outside the gene matches. Germline V gene data show CDR1 as SEHNR and CDR2 as FQNEAQ (reference sequence). The CDR3 is made up of 15 amino acids. In nucleotides, the CDR3 is TGTGCCAGCAGCCACGGACAGGGGATGAACACTGAAGCTTTCTTT. Translating gives CASSHGQGMNTEAFF. The variable domain in full, with the rest retrieved from reference TRBV7-9 and TRBJ1-1, is DTGVSQNPRHKITKRGQNVTFRCDPISEHNRLYWYRQTLGQGPEFLTYFQNEAQLEKSRLLSDRFSAERPKGSFSTLEIQRTEQGDSAMYLCASSHGQGMNTEAFFGQGTRLTVV.

V and J are TRBV11-1 and TRBJ2-1; tentatively, D is TRBD2 (5 bases). Trimming removed 5 bases at V and 0 bases at J, with 11 bases between. Germline V lookup: CDR1 SGHAT, CDR2 FQDESV (reference sequence). This CDR3 comprises 15 residues. CDR3 residues: CASSHARDSYNEQFF. The CDR3 bases are TGTGCCAGCAGCCACGCGAGGGACTCCTACAATGAGCAGTTCTTC.

This clone has only a few counts. The chain uses TRBV6-5 and TRBJ1-2; 7 positions agree with TRBD1. CDR1 and CDR2 (germline): MNHEY, SVGAGI. The CDR3 runs to 15 residues. J gave up 1 base and V 6 bases, and 8 bases lay outside the gene matches. The CDR3: CASRRDRGFNYGYTF. CDR3 in DNA: TGTGCCAGCAGGAGGGACAGAGGATTTAACTATGGCTACACCTTC.

The rearrangement links TRBV7-2 to TRBJ1-1, with a tentative D call TRBD1 (6 bases). The CDR3 runs 14 residues. In germline, CDR1 is SGHTA, CDR2 FQGNSA. V was cut by 3 bases and J by 5 bases, with 13 bases left in between. In DNA, the CDR3 is TGTGCCAGCAGCTTTACAGGGTTATTGACTGAAGCTTTCTTT. Amino acid sequence: CASSFTGLLTEAFF. The full variable domain, its missing parts supplied by reference TRBV7-2 and TRBJ1-1, is GAGVSQSPSNKVTEKGKDVELRCDPISGHTALYWYRQSLGQGLEFLIYFQGNSAPDKSGLPSDRFSAERTGGSVSTLTIQRTQQEDSAVYLCASSFTGLLTEAFFGQGTRLTVV.

The chain employs TRBV5-6 and TRBJ2-5, with 7 bases aligning to TRBD2. With 0 bases clipped from V and 2 bases from J, the junction kept 7 bases outside the gene matches. Germline values: CDR1 SGHDT, CDR2 YYEEEE. There are 16 residues in the CDR3. CDR3 residues: CASSLGPASGQETQYF. CDR3 in DNA: TGTGCCAGCAGCTTGGGTCCCGCTAGCGGACAAGAGACCCAGTACTTC.

The rearrangement links TRBV4-2 to TRBJ2-7, with no clear D. Germline values: CDR1 LGHNA, CDR2 YNFKEQ. CDR3 length: 14 residues. Trimming cost V 2 bases and J 0 bases, with 8 bases left between them. The CDR3: CASSQYFSSYEQYF. CDR3 nucleotides: TGTGCCAGCAGCCAATATTTTAGCTCCTACGAGCAGTACTTC.

The chain recombines TRBV5-8 with TRBJ2-1; 8 bases are a match to TRBD2. Germline values: CDR1 SGHTS, CDR2 YDEGEE. CDR3 length equals 17 residues. Losses at the gene ends were 0 bases for V and 5 bases for J; bases not matched to a gene: 10. CDR3 in amino acids: CASSLGATSGGHNEQFF. The CDR3 DNA is TGTGCCAGCAGCTTGGGGGCCACTAGCGGTGGTCACAATGAGCAGTTCTTC.

The CDR3 loop reads CAWSLSSGNTIYF. The DNA for the CDR3 is TGTGCCTGGAGCCTCAGCTCTGGAAACACCATATATTTT. The chain is built from TRBV30 and TRBJ1-3; no clear D. Trimming shortened V by 3 bases and J by 0 bases, and 6 bases separated the two germline ends. Germline-derived CDR1 and CDR2 are GTSNPN and SVGIG (reference sequence). The CDR3 consists of 13 residues. The entire variable domain, with the rest obtained from reference TRBV30 and TRBJ1-3, is as follows: SQTIHQWPATLVQPVGSPLSLECTVEGTSNPNLYWYRQAAGRGLQLLFYSVGIGQISSEVPQNLSASRPQDRQFILSSKKLLLSDSGFYLCAWSLSSGNTIYFGEGSWLTVV.

The CDR3 nucleotides are TGTGCCAGCAGCGACCGGGACAGATTAAACTATGGCTACACCTTC. Protein sequence: CASSDRDRLNYGYTF. The gene calls are TRBV14 and TRBJ1-2; 7 bases map to TRBD1. Germline V CDR1 and CDR2: SGHDN, FVKESK. Trimming took 5 bases from V and 2 from J; bases not matched to a gene: 8. CDR3 length: 15 amino acids.

The chain uses TRBV19 and TRBJ2-1; TRBD1 matches 7 bases. CDR3 size: 15 residues. Germline CDR1 reads LNHDA; CDR2 reads SQIVND (reference sequence). J gave up 2 bases and V 1 base, and 2 bases lay outside the gene matches. CDR3 nucleotides: TGTGCCAGTAGTATAGGACAGGGTACCTACAATGAGCAGTTCTTC. Translating gives CASSIGQGTYNEQFF.

CDR3 DNA sequence: TGTGCCAGCTGTCCTAGGACAGGGGGGTATGGCTACACCTTC. This gives the protein CASCPRTGGYGYTF. This chain uses TRBV6-5 with TRBJ1-2; 10 bases align to TRBD1. V lost 8 bases and J lost 5; bases outside the gene matches: 8. Germline V lookup: CDR1 MNHEY, CDR2 SVGAGI. The CDR3 runs 14 residues.

The J gene is TRBJ1-3, the V gene TRBV5-5; D uncertain. Germline V gives CDR1 SGHKS, CDR2 YYEKEE (reference sequence). The ends were cut back, 7 bases at V and 1 base at J, with 15 bases in the middle. The length of the CDR3 is 15 residues. The CDR3 loop is CASALRGPSGNTIYF. Written as DNA, the CDR3 is TGTGCCAGCGCATTGAGAGGTCCTTCTGGAAACACCATATATTTT.

This clone is a singleton in its sample. The CDR3 sequence is CALKGGDEKLFF. The CDR3 DNA sequence: TGTGCCCTAAAGGGAGGTGATGAAAAACTGTTTTTT. The rearrangement uses TRBV15 and TRBJ1-4, with D hard to call. The germline V and J ends were trimmed by 11 bases and 6 bases, with 13 bases remaining between them. This CDR3 has 12 residues. The germline V gene encodes CDR1 LNHNV and CDR2 YYDKDF (reference sequence). The full variable domain, in which reference TRBV15 and TRBJ1-4 provide the parts outside the CDR3, is DAMVIQNPRYQVTQFGKPVTLSCSQTLNHNVMYWYQQKSSQAPKLLFHYYDKDFNNEADTPDNFQSRRPNTSFCFLDIRSPGLGDTAMYLCALKGGDEKLFFGSGTQLSVL.

The chain combines TRBV20-1 with TRBJ2-3; D perhaps matches TRBD1 (6 bases). The germline V gene encodes CDR1 DFQATT and CDR2 SNEGSKA (reference sequence). CDR3 length: 11 amino acids. CDR3 DNA: TGCAGCCCCAGGGGTTCGGATACGCAGTATTTT. Its protein product is CSPRGSDTQYF.

This sequence joins TRBV9 and TRBJ1-6, with 8 bases lining up with TRBD1. CDR1 is SGDLS, CDR2 YYNGEE, per germline. V dropped 3 bases and J dropped 5; count of bases not matched to a gene: 1. The CDR3 totals 14 residues. CDR3 nucleotide sequence: TGTGCCAGCAGCGGGGGACAGGATAATTCACCCCTCCACTTT. Translated: CASSGGQDNSPLHF.

The V gene is TRBV3-1 (or the pseudogene TRBV3-2), the J gene TRBJ1-6; TRBD1 matches 8 bases. The CDR3 has 15 amino acids. In germline, CDR1 is LGHDT, CDR2 YNNKEL (reference sequence). J was trimmed by 6 bases and V by 1 base; bases with no gene match: 2. The CDR3 here is CASSQGTGFNSPLHF. The CDR3 bases are TGTGCCAGCAGCCAAGGGACAGGGTTTAATTCACCCCTCCACTTT.

This chain connects TRBV7-2 to TRBJ2-2, with TRBD1 matching 9 bases. The CDR3 loop spans 15 amino acids. The germline V gene encodes CDR1 SGHTA and CDR2 FQGNSA. V lost 5 bases and J lost 7; bases outside the gene matches: 8. CDR3 region: CASSQNRGQGGELFF. The CDR3 DNA reads as TGTGCCAGCAGCCAAAACAGGGGGCAGGGCGGGGAGCTGTTTTTT.

The chain joins TRBV7-9 to TRBJ2-7, with 9 bases matching TRBD1. The CDR3 is 14 residues long. Germline assignment: CDR1 SEHNR and CDR2 FQNEAQ (reference sequence). The ends lost 6 bases at V and 6 bases at J; junction bases unmatched: 9. This CDR3 reads CASRPTGGQGEQYF. The CDR3 coding sequence is TGTGCCAGCAGGCCTACAGGGGGCCAGGGCGAGCAGTACTTC. Full variable domain (missing parts from reference TRBV7-9 and TRBJ2-7): DTGVSQNPRHKITKRGQNVTFRCDPISEHNRLYWYRQTLGQGPEFLTYFQNEAQLEKSRLLSDRFSAERPKGSFSTLEIQRTEQGDSAMYLCASRPTGGQGEQYFGPGTRLTVT.

There are a few counts of this clone. Within the sample, other DNA sequences also encode this same CDR3. The V and J genes are TRBV2 and TRBJ1-5; maybe TRBD1 (5 bases). The germline V gene encodes CDR1 SNHLY and CDR2 FYNNEI. Trimming stripped 3 bases from V and 2 bases from J, with 5 bases between. This CDR3 region has 13 residues. The chain's CDR3 is CASSDRGNQPQHF. The CDR3 bases are TGTGCCAGCAGTGACAGGGGCAATCAGCCCCAGCATTTT.

DNA for the CDR3: TGTGCCAGCAGTGACGCGAACAGGGTAGGGAAGGAACTGTTTTTT. Translating it yields CASSDANRVGKELFF. The chain is built from TRBV6-4 and TRBJ1-4; TRBD1 is a possible D gene (6 bases). CDR3 size: 15 residues. Germline assignment: CDR1 MRHNA and CDR2 SNTAGT. V was trimmed by 2 bases and J by 12 bases, leaving 19 bases between them.

V usage is TRBV7-9 and J usage is TRBJ2-2; a weak D match, TRBD2 (5 bases). There are 14 residues in the CDR3. With 4 bases removed from V and 6 bases from J, the gap between germline ends came to 12 bases. CDR1 is SEHNR, CDR2 FQNEAQ, per germline (reference sequence). This CDR3 is CASSSRGDPGELFF. CDR3 sequence (DNA): TGTGCCAGCAGCTCCCGGGGTGACCCCGGGGAGCTGTTTTTT.

V is TRBV2 and J is TRBJ2-7; D unresolved. CDR1 and CDR2 from the germline V gene are SNHLY and FYNNEI. Trimming cost V 6 bases and J 0 bases, with 6 bases left between them. The CDR3 consists of 12 residues. Written as DNA, the CDR3 is TGTGCCAGCAGCACTACCTCCTACGAGCAGTACTTC. Translating gives CASSTTSYEQYF.